The TCR beta chain described here comes from a study of neoadjuvant anti-PD-1 for oral cavity cancer. The overall study: Most patients had three to four biweekly doses of 3 mg/kg nivolumab before resection. General study points: Treg/Th17 ratio rose with pretreatment blood and fell with post-treatment tumor TCRbeta clonality.

Patients were newly diagnosed with stage II-IVA oral cavity squamous cell carcinoma without prior systemic or radiation treatment. No culture or expansion preceded analysis of these blood cells. Repertoires were generated with immunoSEQ multiplex PCR, while TCRdb's copy carries only in-frame clones and drops some. The sample yields more than 15,000 clones, under 70% seen once. This clone qualifies as medium-sized (0.01 to 0.1%). Its cognate antigen is unknown. Trimming cost V 0 bases and J 5 bases, with 16 bases left between them. The germline gives CDR1 GTSNPN, CDR2 SVGIG (reference sequence). CDR3 size: 15 residues.

V is TRBV30 and J is TRBJ1-2, with D perhaps TRBD1 (5 bases). The origin of this receptor is a person aged 35 to 85 with oral cavity squamous cell carcinoma. The sample in question was PBMCs, obtained before nivolumab (anti-PD-1) treatment. The CDR3 nucleotides are TGTGCCTGGAGTGTAACCGGGGCTGGAGGGTATGGCTACACCTTC. This codes for CAWSVTGAGGYGYTF.